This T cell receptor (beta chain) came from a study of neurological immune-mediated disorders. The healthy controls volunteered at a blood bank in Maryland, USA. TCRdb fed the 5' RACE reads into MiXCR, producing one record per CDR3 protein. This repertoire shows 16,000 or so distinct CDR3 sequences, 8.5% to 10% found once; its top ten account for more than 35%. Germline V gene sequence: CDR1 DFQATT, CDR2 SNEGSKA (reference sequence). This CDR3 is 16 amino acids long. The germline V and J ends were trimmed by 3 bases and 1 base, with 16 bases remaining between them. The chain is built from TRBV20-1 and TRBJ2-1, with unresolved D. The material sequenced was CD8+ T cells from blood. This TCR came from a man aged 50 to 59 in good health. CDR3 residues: CSASKSPDGSYNEQFF. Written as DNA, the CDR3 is TGCAGTGCTAGTAAGTCCCCGGACGGATCCTACAATGAGCAGTTCTTC.